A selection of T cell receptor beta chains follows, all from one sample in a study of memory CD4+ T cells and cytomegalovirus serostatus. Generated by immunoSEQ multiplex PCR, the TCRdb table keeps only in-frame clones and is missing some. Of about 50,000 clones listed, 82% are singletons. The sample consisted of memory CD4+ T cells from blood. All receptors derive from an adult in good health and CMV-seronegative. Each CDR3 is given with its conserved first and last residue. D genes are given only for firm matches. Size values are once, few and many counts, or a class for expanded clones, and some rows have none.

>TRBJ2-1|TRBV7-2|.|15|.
CASRDVRGGSNEQFF
TGTGCCAGCAGAGACGTGAGGGGCGGTTCTAATGAGCAGTTCTTC
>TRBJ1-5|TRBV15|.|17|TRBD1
CATSIGQGPVSNQPQHF
TGTGCCACCAGCATAGGACAGGGCCCCGTAAGCAATCAGCCCCAGCATTTT
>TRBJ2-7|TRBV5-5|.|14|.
CASSHAPGGGEQYF
TGTGCCAGCAGCCATGCACCCGGGGGTGGCGAGCAGTACTTC
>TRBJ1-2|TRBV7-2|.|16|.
CASSQTAAPSLSSDTF
TGTGCCAGCAGCCAGACCGCGGCCCCCTCGCTCTCTTCGGACACCTTC
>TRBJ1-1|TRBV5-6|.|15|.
CASSAQQLLNTEAFF
TGTGCCAGCAGCGCCCAACAGCTCCTAAACACTGAAGCTTTCTTT
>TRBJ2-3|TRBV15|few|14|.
CATSRDAGLHTQYF
TGTGCCACCAGCAGAGATGCGGGACTCCATACGCAGTATTTT
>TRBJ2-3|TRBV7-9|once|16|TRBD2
CASSDPLAGDTDTQYF
TGTGCCAGCAGCGACCCCTTAGCGGGGGACACAGATACGCAGTATTTT
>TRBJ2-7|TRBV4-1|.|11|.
CASSLSGEQYF
TGCGCCAGCAGCCTGTCAGGTGAGCAGTACTTC
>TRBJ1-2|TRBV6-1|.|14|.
CASRDSGFVYGYTF
TGTGCCAGCAGGGACTCGGGATTTGTCTATGGCTACACCTTC
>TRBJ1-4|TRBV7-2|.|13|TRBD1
CASSRDSRGQLFF
TGTGCCAGCAGCCGGGACAGCAGAGGTCAACTGTTTTTT
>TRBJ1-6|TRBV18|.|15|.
CASSEGGATNSPLHF
TGTGCCAGCTCCGAAGGGGGGGCAACAAATTCACCCCTCCACTTT
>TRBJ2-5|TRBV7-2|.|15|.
CASSSPGGIQETQYF
TGTGCCAGCAGCTCCCCCGGAGGGATACAAGAGACCCAGTACTTC
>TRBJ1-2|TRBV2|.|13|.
CASSATGNYGYTF
TGTGCCAGCAGCGCTACCGGGAACTATGGCTACACCTTC
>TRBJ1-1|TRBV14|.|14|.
CASSQLKGFTEAFF
TGTGCCAGCAGCCAACTAAAGGGTTTCACTGAAGCTTTCTTT
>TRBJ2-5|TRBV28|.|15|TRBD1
CASSRPTGNQETQYF
TGTGCCAGCAGCCGACCGACAGGGAACCAAGAGACCCAGTACTTC
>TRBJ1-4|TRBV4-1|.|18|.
CASSQGQTSSLVNEKLFF
TGCGCCAGCAGCCAAGGACAGACCTCTTCATTGGTAAATGAAAAACTGTTTTTT
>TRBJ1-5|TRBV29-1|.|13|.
CSAQDRINQPQHF
TGCAGCGCTCAAGACAGAATAAATCAGCCCCAGCATTTT
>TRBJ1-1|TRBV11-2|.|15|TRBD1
CASSTGQRMNTEAFF
TGTGCCAGCAGCACGGGACAGAGAATGAACACTGAAGCTTTCTTT
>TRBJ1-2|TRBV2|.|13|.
CASIRGGNYGYTF
TGTGCCAGCATTAGGGGGGGCAACTATGGCTACACCTTC
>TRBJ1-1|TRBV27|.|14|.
CASSSQGFHTEAFF
TGTGCCAGCAGTTCTCAGGGATTCCACACTGAAGCTTTCTTT
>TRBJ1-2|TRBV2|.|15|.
CASTKEGTTNYGYTF
TGTGCCAGCACCAAAGAGGGCACCACTAACTATGGCTACACCTTC
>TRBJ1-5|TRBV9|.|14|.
CASSVDHSNQPQHF
TGTGCCAGCAGCGTAGATCACAGCAATCAGCCCCAGCATTTT
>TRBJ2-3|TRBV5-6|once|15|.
CASSLGLLGTDTQYF
TGTGCCAGCAGCTTAGGGCTCCTTGGCACAGATACGCAGTATTTT
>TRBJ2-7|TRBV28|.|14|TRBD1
CASSSGQGADEQYF
TGTGCCAGCAGTTCCGGACAGGGGGCGGACGAGCAGTACTTC
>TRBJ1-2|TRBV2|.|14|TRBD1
CASSDRGKGYGYTF
TGTGCCAGCAGCGACAGGGGGAAAGGCTATGGCTACACCTTC
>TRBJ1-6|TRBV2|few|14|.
CASSGPIYNSPLHF
TGTGCCAGCAGTGGGCCAATCTATAATTCACCCCTCCACTTT
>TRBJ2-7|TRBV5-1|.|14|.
CASSLGTVTYEQYF
TGCGCCAGCAGCTTAGGGACGGTAACCTACGAGCAGTACTTC